The 23 T cell receptor beta chains reported below all come from one sample, sequenced in a study of shared clonotypes between healthy human individuals. Produced via immunoSEQ multiplex PCR; TCRdb's table is partial and in-frame only. The sample contains over a million clones, 70% to 80% of which appear only once. The sequenced sample was memory CD4+ T cells sorted from blood. Specified subset: CD45RA-negative fraction. These receptors were collected from a man aged 18 to 29 in good health.

A note on this clone: Other DNA sequences in this sample translate to the same CDR3. This chain connects TRBV29-1 to TRBJ2-5; no reliable D call. Trimming shortened V by 7 bases and J by 7 bases, and 10 bases separated the two germline ends. CDR3 length: 10 residues. The germline CDR1 and CDR2 sequences are SQVTM and ANQGSEA. The CDR3: CSALGGTQYF. The CDR3 nucleotides are TGCAGCGCACTTGGTGGGACCCAGTACTTC.

The J gene is TRBJ2-2, the V gene TRBV19, with a tentative D call TRBD1 (5 bases). The ends were cut back, 6 bases at V and 4 bases at J, with 12 bases in the middle. Germline values: CDR1 LNHDA, CDR2 SQIVND (reference sequence). There are 14 residues in the CDR3. The CDR3 DNA follows: TGTGCCAGTAGCAGGGCCCGGAGCACCGGGGAGCTGTTTTTT. It encodes CASSRARSTGELFF.

The chain has TRBV30 and TRBJ1-6, with 8 bases that match TRBD1. V lost 3 bases, J lost 14 bases, and 9 bases stayed unmatched. Germline V gives CDR1 GTSNPN, CDR2 SVGIG (reference sequence). The CDR3 is 13 amino acids. The CDR3 coding sequence is TGTGCCTGGAGGCACCCAGGGGGCGAGACCCTCCACTTT. Translating gives CAWRHPGGETLHF.

The V gene is TRBV14, the J gene TRBJ1-2, with a weak D call TRBD1 (6 bases). V gave up 4 bases and J gave up 4 bases, with 13 bases separating them. This CDR3 comprises 14 residues. CDR1 is SGHDN and CDR2 is FVKESK in the germline V gene. The CDR3 nucleotides are TGTGCCAGCAGCCGGGACACCGGACCCTATGGCTACACCTTC. It yields the protein CASSRDTGPYGYTF.

This clone was found a few times. The chain is built from TRBV10-3 and TRBJ2-1, with D perhaps TRBD1 or TRBD2 (7 bases each). V lost 7 bases to trimming and J lost 4 bases, with 14 bases between them. Per the germline V gene, CDR1 is ENHRY and CDR2 is SYGVKD. The CDR3 is made up of 14 amino acids. CDR3 nucleotide sequence: TGTGCCATCATGGGAGGGGGCCCGTACAATGAGCAGTTCTTC. Protein: CAIMGGGPYNEQFF.

The rearrangement links TRBV5-6 to TRBJ1-3; D is unclear. Looked up from germline, CDR1 is SGHDT and CDR2 is YYEEEE. The CDR3 contains 16 residues. V was pared by 3 bases and J by 0 bases, with 13 bases between. The CDR3 nucleotides read TGTGCCAGCAGCTGGCCGTTGGGGAGCTCTGGAAACACCATATATTTT. It specifies CASSWPLGSSGNTIYF.

This chain joins TRBV27 and TRBJ2-1; 8 bases align to TRBD1. The germline gives CDR1 MNHEY, CDR2 SMNVEV (reference sequence). The V and J ends lost 1 base and 7 bases, in that order; junction bases with no gene match: 9. CDR3 length: 16 residues. This chain's CDR3 is CASSLWGRGLQNEQFF. In DNA form, the CDR3 reads TGTGCCAGCAGTTTATGGGGCAGGGGGCTGCAGAATGAGCAGTTCTTC.

The chain links TRBV6-1 to TRBJ1-1; D ambiguous. Trimming took off 7 bases at V and 2 bases at J, with 5 bases between the two ends. Germline values: CDR1 MNHNS, CDR2 SASEGT. CDR3 length: 11 amino acids. The CDR3 region has the DNA TGTGCCAGCAACAGCAACACTGAAGCTTTCTTT. It is translated as CASNSNTEAFF.

V usage is TRBV30 and J usage is TRBJ1-1; D possibly corresponds to TRBD1 (6 bases). Germline V gene sequence: CDR1 GTSNPN, CDR2 SVGIG (reference sequence). V lost 4 bases, J lost 4 bases, and 19 bases lay in between. This CDR3 contains 15 residues. DNA for the CDR3: TGTGCCTGGACTTCCAAGGGGAGGGGGGGCACTGAAGCTTTCTTT. It yields the protein CAWTSKGRGGTEAFF.

CDR3 in amino acids: CASSNSRDSYYGYTF. The CDR3, as DNA: TGTGCCAGCAGCAACTCCCGGGACTCATACTATGGCTACACCTTC. The rearrangement joins TRBV28 to TRBJ1-2; tentatively, D is TRBD1 (5 bases). This CDR3 is 15 amino acids long. The germline V and J ends were trimmed by 6 bases and 3 bases, with 17 bases remaining between them. Germline V gives CDR1 MDHEN, CDR2 SYDVKM.

This chain uses TRBV6-1 with TRBJ2-2; no clear D gene. The V end lost 0 bases, the J end lost 3 bases, and 8 bases lay between the germline ends. The CDR3 is made up of 15 amino acids. Germline CDR1 reads MNHNS; CDR2 reads SASEGT. This chain's CDR3 is CASSEALSYTGELFF. As DNA, the CDR3 is TGTGCCAGCAGTGAAGCGCTCAGCTACACCGGGGAGCTGTTTTTT.

This chain uses TRBV6-6 with TRBJ1-5; TRBD1 aligns across 7 bases. Per the germline V gene, CDR1 is MNHNY and CDR2 is SVGAGI (reference sequence). The CDR3 extends over 15 amino acids. V was pared by 6 bases and J by 4 bases, with 9 bases of the junction left unmatched. The CDR3 loop is CASSPRQGWNQPQHF. The CDR3 DNA reads as TGTGCCAGCAGCCCCCGACAGGGTTGGAATCAGCCCCAGCATTTT.

The chain is built from TRBV4-2 and TRBJ1-3; D unclear. Germline V gene data show CDR1 as LGHNA and CDR2 as YNFKEQ. Trimming left V 0 bases short and J 3 bases short, with 12 bases between. The CDR3 is 16 amino acids. The CDR3 DNA follows: TGTGCCAGCAGCCAAGATCCTACAGTGAGTGGAAACACCATATATTTT. Amino acid sequence: CASSQDPTVSGNTIYF.

The chain couples TRBV7-9 to TRBJ1-1; 9 bases agree with TRBD1. Looked up from germline, CDR1 is SEHNR and CDR2 is FQNEAQ (reference sequence). The junction had 20 bases not matched to a gene; V was cut back by 10 bases and J by 2 bases. The CDR3 has 18 residues. The CDR3 loop reads CATSILGQGKVINTEAFF. CDR3 in DNA: TGTGCCACCTCAATCCTAGGACAGGGGAAGGTCATCAACACTGAAGCTTTCTTT.

This chain links TRBV2 with TRBJ1-1; no definite D call. Trimming stripped 0 bases from V and 1 base from J, with 6 bases between. The CDR3 consists of 14 residues. Per germline, CDR1 SNHLY and CDR2 FYNNEI. The CDR3 DNA reads as TGTGCCAGCAGTGAAGCAGTCCCGAACACTGAAGCTTTCTTT. Residues: CASSEAVPNTEAFF. The full variable domain, in which reference TRBV2 and TRBJ1-1 provide the parts outside the CDR3, is EPEVTQTPSHQVTQMGQEVILRCVPISNHLYFYWYRQILGQKVEFLVSFYNNEISEKSEIFDDQFSVERPDGSNFTLKIRSTKLEDSAMYFCASSEAVPNTEAFFGQGTRLTVV.

The chain is built from TRBV5-6 and TRBJ2-7; 7 bases line up with TRBD1. Germline CDR1 and CDR2: SGHDT and YYEEEE. This CDR3 has 14 amino acids. Germline trimming cut 7 bases from V and 0 bases from J; bases unmatched to any gene: 7. In nucleotides, the CDR3 is TGTGCCAGCTCGGACAGGACGAGCTCCTACGAGCAGTACTTC. Its translation: CASSDRTSSYEQYF.

V gene TRBV27 combines with J gene TRBJ2-7; the D call may be TRBD1 or TRBD2 (6 bases each). Germline-derived CDR1 and CDR2 are MNHEY and SMNVEV (reference sequence). The V end was cut by 9 bases, the J end by 0 bases, with 15 bases between. This CDR3 spans 14 amino acids. The CDR3 nucleotides are TGTGCCAGTGCCAACGGGGGCGGCTCCTACGAGCAGTACTTC. It specifies CASANGGGSYEQYF.

The rearrangement uses TRBV20-1 and TRBJ1-2; tentative D call: TRBD1 (6 bases). CDR1 and CDR2 (germline): DFQATT, SNEGSKA (reference sequence). The CDR3 length is 11 residues. V lost 7 bases and J lost 6, with 12 bases in between. The CDR3 nucleotides are TGCAGTGGGGCCGCAGGGGATGGCTACACCTTC. It yields the protein CSGAAGDGYTF.

The CDR3 sequence is CASSVGQGADSGNTIYF. DNA for the CDR3: TGTGCCAGCAGCGTCGGACAGGGGGCGGACTCTGGAAACACCATATATTTT. V usage is TRBV11-3 and J usage is TRBJ1-3; 11 nucleotides match TRBD1. V dropped 5 bases and J dropped 0; count of bases not matched to a gene: 6. The CDR3 runs to 17 residues. From germline, CDR1 is SGHNT and CDR2 YENEEA.

V usage is TRBV5-6 and J usage is TRBJ2-2; the D is unclear. Deletions cut 2 bases from V and 2 bases from J, with 4 bases between. The CDR3 is 13 residues long. From germline, CDR1 is SGHDT and CDR2 YYEEEE. CDR3 sequence: CASSLANTGELFF. CDR3 coding DNA: TGTGCCAGCAGCTTAGCTAACACCGGGGAGCTGTTTTTT.

The chain employs TRBV18 and TRBJ1-1, with TRBD1 identical over 8 bases. Germline V CDR1 and CDR2: KGHSH, LQKENI. With 1 base clipped from V and 3 bases from J, the junction kept 16 bases outside the gene matches. This CDR3 has 19 residues. The CDR3 loop reads CASSPLQGAFWYPDTEAFF. The DNA of the CDR3 is TGTGCCAGCTCACCACTGCAGGGGGCTTTCTGGTACCCGGACACTGAAGCTTTCTTT.

The chain carries TRBV11-2 and TRBJ2-5; 11 bases are a match to TRBD2. CDR1 is SGHAT, CDR2 FQNNGV, per germline. The trim removed 3 bases at V and 3 bases at J, leaving 6 bases unmatched. CDR3 length: 16 amino acids. Here the CDR3 reads CASSFPLAGVKETQYF. The CDR3 nucleotides are TGTGCCAGCAGCTTCCCACTAGCGGGAGTTAAAGAGACCCAGTACTTC. The variable domain in full, with the rest retrieved from reference TRBV11-2 and TRBJ2-5, is EAGVAQSPRYKIIEKRQSVAFWCNPISGHATLYWYQQILGQGPKLLIQFQNNGVVDDSQLPKDRFSAERLKGVDSTLKIQPAKLEDSAVYLCASSFPLAGVKETQYFGPGTRLLVL.

This clone was detected a few times. The V call is TRBV5-1, the J call TRBJ1-6; D is undetermined. This CDR3 region has 15 residues. Germline V gives CDR1 SGHRS, CDR2 YFSETQ. V gave up 4 bases and J gave up 7 bases, with 15 bases separating them. This CDR3 is CASSPQADGNSPLHF. DNA of the CDR3: TGCGCCAGCAGCCCCCAGGCGGACGGGAATTCACCCCTCCACTTT.